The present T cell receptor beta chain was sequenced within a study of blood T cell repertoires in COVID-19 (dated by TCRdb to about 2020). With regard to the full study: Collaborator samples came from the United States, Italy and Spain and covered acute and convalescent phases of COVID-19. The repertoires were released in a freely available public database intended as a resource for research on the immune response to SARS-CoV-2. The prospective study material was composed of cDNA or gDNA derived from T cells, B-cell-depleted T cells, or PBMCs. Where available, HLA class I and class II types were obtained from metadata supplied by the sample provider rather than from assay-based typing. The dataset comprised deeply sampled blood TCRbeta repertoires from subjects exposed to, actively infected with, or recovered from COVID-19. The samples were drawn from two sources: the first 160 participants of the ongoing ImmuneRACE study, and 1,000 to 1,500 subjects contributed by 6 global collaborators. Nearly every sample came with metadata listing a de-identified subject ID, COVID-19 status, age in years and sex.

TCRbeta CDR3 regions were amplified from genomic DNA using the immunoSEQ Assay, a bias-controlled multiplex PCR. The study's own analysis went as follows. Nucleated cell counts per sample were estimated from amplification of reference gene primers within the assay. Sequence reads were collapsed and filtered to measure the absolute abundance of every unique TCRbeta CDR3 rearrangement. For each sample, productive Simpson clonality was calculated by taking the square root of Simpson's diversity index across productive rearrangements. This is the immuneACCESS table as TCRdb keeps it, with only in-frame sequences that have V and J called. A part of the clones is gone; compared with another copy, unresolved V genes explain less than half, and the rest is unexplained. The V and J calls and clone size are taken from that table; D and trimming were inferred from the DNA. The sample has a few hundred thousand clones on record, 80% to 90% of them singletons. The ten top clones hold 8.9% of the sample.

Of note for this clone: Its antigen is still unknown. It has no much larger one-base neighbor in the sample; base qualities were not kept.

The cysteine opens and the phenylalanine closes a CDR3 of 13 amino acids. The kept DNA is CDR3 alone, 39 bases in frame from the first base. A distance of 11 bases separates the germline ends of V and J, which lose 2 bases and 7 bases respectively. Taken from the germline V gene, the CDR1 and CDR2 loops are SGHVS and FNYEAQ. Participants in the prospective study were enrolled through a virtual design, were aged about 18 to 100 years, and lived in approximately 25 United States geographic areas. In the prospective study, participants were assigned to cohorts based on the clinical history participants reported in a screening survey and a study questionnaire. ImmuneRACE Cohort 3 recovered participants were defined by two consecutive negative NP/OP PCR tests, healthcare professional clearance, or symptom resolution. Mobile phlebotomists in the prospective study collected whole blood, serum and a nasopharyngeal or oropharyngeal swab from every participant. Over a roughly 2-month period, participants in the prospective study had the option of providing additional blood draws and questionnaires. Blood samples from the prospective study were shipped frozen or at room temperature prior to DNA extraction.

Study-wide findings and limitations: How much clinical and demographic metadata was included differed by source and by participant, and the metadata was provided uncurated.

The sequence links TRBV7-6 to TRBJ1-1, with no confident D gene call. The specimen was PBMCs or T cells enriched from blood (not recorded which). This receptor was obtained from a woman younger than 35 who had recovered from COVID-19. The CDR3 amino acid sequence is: CASSLIQDFEAFF. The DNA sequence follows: TGTGCCAGCAGCTTAATCCAGGACTTTGAAGCTTTCTTT.